A selection of T cell receptor beta chains follows, all from one sample in a study of vaccination and CD4 T cells after COVID-19. TCRdb processed the PCR reads anew with MiXCR; each CDR3 protein has one entry. Of 6,000 to 8,000 distinct CDR3 sequences listed, roughly two fifths are singletons. For these receptors, no antigen is known. Sequencing used CD4+ T cells from blood, cultured in vitro. These receptors were taken from a human donor in good health. CDR3s include the opening cysteine and the closing phenylalanine or tryptophan. Each record gives: V gene, J gene, D gene, clone size, CDR3 DNA, CDR3 protein. A D gene is named only where the DNA matches it firmly. Size is omitted from some rows. Given values are once, few, many or a class for expanded clones.

TRBV27	TRBJ1-2	NA	few	TGTGCCAGCAGTTTATCCGGCAGGGTCGGCTATGGCTACACCTTC	CASSLSGRVGYGYTF
TRBV7-8	TRBJ1-3	NA	NA	TGTGCCAGCAGCTTCGGTGCCTCTGGAAACACCATATATTTT	CASSFGASGNTIYF
TRBV11-1	TRBJ2-5	NA	NA	TGTGCCAGCAGCTTAGACCGGGCGATGGGGCAAGAGACCCAGTACTTC	CASSLDRAMGQETQYF
TRBV5-4	TRBJ2-4	NA	large	TGTGCCAGCAGCTCGGACGGCTGGATGGGCATTCAGTACTTC	CASSSDGWMGIQYF
TRBV18	TRBJ1-2	NA	once	TGTGCCAGCTCACTTAGCCTCAGGGAAAGCGGCTACACCTTC	CASSLSLRESGYTF
TRBV6-1	TRBJ2-2	TRBD2	NA	TGTGCCAGCAGCCCATGGGCGGGAGTGAAGGGGGAGCTGTTTTTT	CASSPWAGVKGELFF
TRBV4-2	TRBJ1-1	NA	NA	TGTGCCAGCAGCCAAGTGGTACAGACTGAAGCTTTCTTT	CASSQVVQTEAFF
TRBV6-1	TRBJ2-5	TRBD2	few	TGTGCCAGCAGTGAAGCGAAGGCTAGCGGAACCTGGCGGGAGACCCAGTACTTC	CASSEAKASGTWRETQYF
TRBV28	TRBJ2-7	TRBD1	NA	TGTGCCAGCAGTGGACAGGGCCACGAGCAGTACTTC	CASSGQGHEQYF
TRBV6-4	TRBJ2-2	NA	few	TGTGCCAGCAGTAGTGTCACCGGGGAGCTGTTTTTT	CASSSVTGELFF
TRBV5-1	TRBJ2-7	TRBD2	few	TGCGCCAGCAGCCTACGGACTAGCGGGGGTCCCTACGAGCAGTACTTC	CASSLRTSGGPYEQYF
TRBV7-2	TRBJ2-5	TRBD2	NA	TGTGCCAGCAGCTTAGCGGCGTCTAGCGGGGGAAAGACCCAGTACTTC	CASSLAASSGGKTQYF
TRBV18	TRBJ1-2	NA	NA	TGTGCCAGCTCACCAACAGCCGGTCAGGGGTCGTCTGGCTACACCTTC	CASSPTAGQGSSGYTF
TRBV7-2	TRBJ1-1	TRBD1	NA	TGTGCCAGCAGGGATACAGGGGGCACTGAAGCTTTCTTT	CASRDTGGTEAFF
TRBV20-1	TRBJ2-2	TRBD2	NA	TGCAGTGCTAGAAGGGTTTCGGGAGGGGAGAACACCGGGGAGCTGTTTTTT	CSARRVSGGENTGELFF
TRBV7-8	TRBJ2-5	NA	NA	TGTGCCAGCATAAAGGACACCCAAGAGACCCAGTACTTC	CASIKDTQETQYF
TRBV20-1	TRBJ1-1	NA	few	TGCAGTGCTATAGACGACAGCTACACTGAAGCTTTCTTT	CSAIDDSYTEAFF
TRBV7-8	TRBJ1-2	NA	NA	TGTGCCAGCAGCTCACAGGGAAGGGGCTACACCTTC	CASSSQGRGYTF
TRBV6-1	TRBJ2-7	TRBD1	once	TGTGCCAGCAGCCTACAGGGGGCCTTCTACGAGCAGTACTTC	CASSLQGAFYEQYF
TRBV4-3	TRBJ1-5	TRBD1	NA	TGCGCCAGCAGCCAAGCGACAGGGCCCAATCAGCCCCAGCATTTT	CASSQATGPNQPQHF
TRBV19	TRBJ1-6	TRBD1	NA	TGTGCCAGTAGACCGGACAGGATGAATTCACCCCTCCACTTT	CASRPDRMNSPLHF
TRBV10-3	TRBJ1-2	NA	NA	TGTGCCATCAGTGAGGGGGGGACAAATCCCTATGGCTACACCTTC	CAISEGGTNPYGYTF
TRBV15	TRBJ1-2	NA	few	TGTGCCACCAGCATCCGAGCGGGGCACTATGGCTACACCTTC	CATSIRAGHYGYTF
TRBV6-1	TRBJ1-5	NA	few	TGTGCCAGCAGCCCCACCTTCAATAGCAATCAGCCCCAGCATTTT	CASSPTFNSNQPQHF
TRBV19	TRBJ2-5	TRBD1	few	TGTGCCAGTAGTATAGGGGGACAGATTAAACAAGAGACCCAGTACTTC	CASSIGGQIKQETQYF
TRBV5-1	TRBJ2-3	NA	NA	TGCGCCAGCCGTAAGAACTCGTTTATAGATACGCAGTATTTT	CASRKNSFIDTQYF
TRBV20-1	TRBJ2-5	TRBD2	NA	TGCAGTGCTAGAACTAGCGGGCCCCAAGAGACCCAGTACTTC	CSARTSGPQETQYF
TRBV12-3/TRBV12-4	TRBJ2-5	NA	NA	TGTGCCAGCAGTGTTGAAGAGACCCAGTACTTC	CASSVEETQYF
TRBV6-2/TRBV6-3	TRBJ2-1	TRBD2	few	TGTGCCAGCAGGGACCTAGCGGGGGGGTACAATGAGCAGTTCTTC	CASRDLAGGYNEQFF